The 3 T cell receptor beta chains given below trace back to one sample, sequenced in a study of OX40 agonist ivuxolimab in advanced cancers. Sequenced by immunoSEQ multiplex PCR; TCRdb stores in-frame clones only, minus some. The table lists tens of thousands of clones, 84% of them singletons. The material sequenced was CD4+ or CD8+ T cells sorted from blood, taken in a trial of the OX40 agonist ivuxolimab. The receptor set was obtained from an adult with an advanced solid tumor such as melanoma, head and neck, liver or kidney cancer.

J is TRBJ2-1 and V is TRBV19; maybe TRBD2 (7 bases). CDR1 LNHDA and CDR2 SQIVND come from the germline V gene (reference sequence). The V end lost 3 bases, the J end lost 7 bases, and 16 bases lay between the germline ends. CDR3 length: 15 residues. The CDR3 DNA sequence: TGTGCCAGTAGTATTGGGGGGCGCGGGAGAAATGAGCAGTTCTTC. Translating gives CASSIGGRGRNEQFF.

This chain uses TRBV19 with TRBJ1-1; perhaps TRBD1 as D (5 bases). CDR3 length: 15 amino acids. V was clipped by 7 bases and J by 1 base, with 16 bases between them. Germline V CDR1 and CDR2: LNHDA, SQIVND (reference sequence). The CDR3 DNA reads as TGTGCCAGTACCCCGACAGACCCATCGAACACTGAAGCTTTCTTT. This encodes CASTPTDPSNTEAFF.

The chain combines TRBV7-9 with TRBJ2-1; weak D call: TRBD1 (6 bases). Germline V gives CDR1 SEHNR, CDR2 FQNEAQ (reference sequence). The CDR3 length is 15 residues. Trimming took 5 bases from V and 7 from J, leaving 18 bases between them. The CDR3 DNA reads TGTGCCAGCAGCCACAGAACGGACAGACAAAATGAGCAGTTCTTC. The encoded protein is CASSHRTDRQNEQFF. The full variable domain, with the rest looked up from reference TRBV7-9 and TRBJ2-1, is DTGVSQNPRHKITKRGQNVTFRCDPISEHNRLYWYRQTLGQGPEFLTYFQNEAQLEKSRLLSDRFSAERPKGSFSTLEIQRTEQGDSAMYLCASSHRTDRQNEQFFGPGTRLTVL.